The sequence of this TCR beta chain was determined in a study of blood T cell repertoires in COVID-19. Concerning this clone itself: This sample includes further DNA sequences coding for the same CDR3.

Trimming removed 0 bases at V and 0 bases at J, with 6 bases between. CDR3 length: 14 amino acids. CDR1 is SGHDT, CDR2 YYEEEE, per germline. Authors' methods: For nucleated cells, counts were estimated from reference gene primer amplification. Produced via immunoSEQ multiplex PCR; TCRdb's table is partial and in-frame only. The D gene and trimming were derived from the DNA, and the V and J assignments and clone size from that table. The sample comprises about 490,000 clones, approximately 83% of which are singletons, and 3.2% rests with the top ten. This sequence joins TRBV5-6 and TRBJ1-2; D remains unclear. Sequencing was carried out using peripheral blood. The receptor was isolated from a human donor in a cohort sampled during active COVID-19. The CDR3 DNA follows: TGTGCCAGCAGCTTGGGGCTTCCTAACTATGGCTACACCTTC. Its protein is CASSLGLPNYGYTF.